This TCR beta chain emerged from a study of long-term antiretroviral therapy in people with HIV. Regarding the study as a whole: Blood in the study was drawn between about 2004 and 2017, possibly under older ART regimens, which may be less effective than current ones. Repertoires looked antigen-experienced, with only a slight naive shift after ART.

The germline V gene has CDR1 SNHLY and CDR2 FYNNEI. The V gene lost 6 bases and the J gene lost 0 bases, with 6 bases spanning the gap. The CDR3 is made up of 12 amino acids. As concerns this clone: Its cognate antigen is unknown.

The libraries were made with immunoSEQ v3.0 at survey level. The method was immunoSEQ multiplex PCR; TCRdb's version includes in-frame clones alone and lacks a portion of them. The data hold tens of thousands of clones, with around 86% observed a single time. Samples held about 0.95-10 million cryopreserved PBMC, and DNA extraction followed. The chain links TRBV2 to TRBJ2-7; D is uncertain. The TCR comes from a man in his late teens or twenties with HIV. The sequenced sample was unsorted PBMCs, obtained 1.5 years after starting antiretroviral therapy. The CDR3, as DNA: TGTGCCAGCAGGTGGAGCTCCTACGAGCAGTACTTC. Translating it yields CASRWSSYEQYF.